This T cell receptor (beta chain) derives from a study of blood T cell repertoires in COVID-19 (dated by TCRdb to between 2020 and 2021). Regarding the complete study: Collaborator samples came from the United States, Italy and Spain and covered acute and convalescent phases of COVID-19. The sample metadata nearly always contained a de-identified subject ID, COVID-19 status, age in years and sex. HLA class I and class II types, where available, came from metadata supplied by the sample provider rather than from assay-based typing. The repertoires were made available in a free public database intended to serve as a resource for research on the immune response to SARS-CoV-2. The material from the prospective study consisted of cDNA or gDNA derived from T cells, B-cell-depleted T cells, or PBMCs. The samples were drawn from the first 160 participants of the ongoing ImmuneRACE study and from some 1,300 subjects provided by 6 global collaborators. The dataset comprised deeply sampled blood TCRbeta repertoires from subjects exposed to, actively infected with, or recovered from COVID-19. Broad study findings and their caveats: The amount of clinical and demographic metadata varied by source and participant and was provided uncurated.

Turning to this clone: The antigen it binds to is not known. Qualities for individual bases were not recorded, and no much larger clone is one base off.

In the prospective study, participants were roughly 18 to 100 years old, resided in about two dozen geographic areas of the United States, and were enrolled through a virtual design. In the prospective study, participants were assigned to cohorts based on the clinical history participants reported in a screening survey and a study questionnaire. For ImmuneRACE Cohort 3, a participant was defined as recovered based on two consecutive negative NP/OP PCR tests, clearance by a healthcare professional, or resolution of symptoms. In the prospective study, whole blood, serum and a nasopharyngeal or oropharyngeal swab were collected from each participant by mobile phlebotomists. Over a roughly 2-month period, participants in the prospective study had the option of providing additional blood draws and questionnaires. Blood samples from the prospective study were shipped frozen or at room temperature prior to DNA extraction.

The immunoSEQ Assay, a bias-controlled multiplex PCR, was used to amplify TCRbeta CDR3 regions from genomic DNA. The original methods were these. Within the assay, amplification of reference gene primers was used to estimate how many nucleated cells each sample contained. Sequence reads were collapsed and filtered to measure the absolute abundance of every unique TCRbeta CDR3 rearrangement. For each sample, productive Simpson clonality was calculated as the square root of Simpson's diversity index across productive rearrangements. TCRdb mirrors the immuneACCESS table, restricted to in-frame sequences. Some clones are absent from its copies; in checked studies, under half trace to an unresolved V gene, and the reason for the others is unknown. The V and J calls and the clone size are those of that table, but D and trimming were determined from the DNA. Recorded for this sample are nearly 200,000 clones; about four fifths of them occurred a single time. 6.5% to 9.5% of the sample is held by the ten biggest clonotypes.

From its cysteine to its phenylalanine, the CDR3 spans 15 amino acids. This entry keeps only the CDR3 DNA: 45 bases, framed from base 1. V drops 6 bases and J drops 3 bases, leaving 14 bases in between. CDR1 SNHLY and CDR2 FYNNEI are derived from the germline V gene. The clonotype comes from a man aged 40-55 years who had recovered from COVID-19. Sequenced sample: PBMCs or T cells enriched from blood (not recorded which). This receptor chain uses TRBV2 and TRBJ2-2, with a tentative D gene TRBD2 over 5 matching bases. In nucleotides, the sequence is TGTGCCAGCAGCCTCGGGGTGGGGTACACCGGGGAGCTGTTTTTT. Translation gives CASSLGVGYTGELFF.